This T cell receptor (beta chain) is from a study of T cell responses to AZD1222 COVID-19 vaccine. General observations from the study: Donors in the cohort were predominantly white British and more often female, and clonal diversity was possibly underestimated. Seropositivity was recorded at baseline in only 6 or 7 AZD1222 recipients. Increased Spike-specific TCR breadth and depth were observed after two AZD1222 doses.

Assay used: immunoSEQ multiplex PCR; TCRdb lists only in-frame clones, some missing. This table holds about 220,000 clones, 85% to 95% found once. Points on this clone: What it binds is not known.

The material was peripheral blood, obtained on day 0 of MenACWY control vaccination. The sequence derives from an adult in good health.

CDR3: CASSPTGPYSNQPQHF. DNA of the CDR3: TGTGCCAGCTCACCAACAGGCCCTTATAGCAATCAGCCCCAGCATTTT. The genes are TRBV18 and TRBJ1-5; maybe TRBD1 (5 bases). The CDR3 runs 16 residues. V lost 2 bases and J lost 0, with 11 bases in between. CDR1 is KGHSH, CDR2 LQKENI, per germline.